This T cell receptor beta chain stems from a study of T cell changes during pregnancy in multiple sclerosis. Sequenced by immunoSEQ multiplex PCR; TCRdb stores in-frame clones only, minus some. The data hold approximately 92,000 clones, with more than 85% observed a single time. The germline V gene has CDR1 MNHEY and CDR2 SMNVEV (reference sequence). Trimming pared 3 bases from V and 0 bases from J, leaving 8 bases between. The CDR3 has 14 residues. The sequence derives from a female donor with multiple sclerosis, enrolled in a pregnancy study. Sequences were derived from peripheral blood, sampled in the first trimester of pregnancy. This chain joins TRBV27 and TRBJ1-2; D unresolved. The CDR3 DNA reads TGTGCCAGCAGTTTTCTCGGGTCTAACTATGGCTACACCTTC. Protein: CASSFLGSNYGYTF.